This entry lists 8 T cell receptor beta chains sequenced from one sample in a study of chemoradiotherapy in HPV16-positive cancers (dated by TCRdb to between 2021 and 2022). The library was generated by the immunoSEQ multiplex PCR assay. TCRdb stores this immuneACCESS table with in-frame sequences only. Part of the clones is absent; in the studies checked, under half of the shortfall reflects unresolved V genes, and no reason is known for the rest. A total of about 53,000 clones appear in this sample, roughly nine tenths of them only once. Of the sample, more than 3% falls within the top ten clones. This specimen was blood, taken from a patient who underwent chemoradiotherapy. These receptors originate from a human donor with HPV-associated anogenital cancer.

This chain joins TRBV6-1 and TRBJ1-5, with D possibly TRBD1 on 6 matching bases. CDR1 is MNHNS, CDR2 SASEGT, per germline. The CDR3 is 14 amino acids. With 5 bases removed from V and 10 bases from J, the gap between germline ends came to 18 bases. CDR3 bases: TGTGCCAGCAGTCAACAGGGAGGGAGAGGACCCCAGCATTTT. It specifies CASSQQGGRGPQHF.

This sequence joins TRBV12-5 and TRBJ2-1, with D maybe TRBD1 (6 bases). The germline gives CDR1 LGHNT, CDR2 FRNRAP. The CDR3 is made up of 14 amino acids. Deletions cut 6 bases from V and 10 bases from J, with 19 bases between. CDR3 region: CASGPLWGPQEQFF. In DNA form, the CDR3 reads TGTGCTAGTGGCCCCCTGTGGGGGCCCCAAGAGCAGTTCTTC.

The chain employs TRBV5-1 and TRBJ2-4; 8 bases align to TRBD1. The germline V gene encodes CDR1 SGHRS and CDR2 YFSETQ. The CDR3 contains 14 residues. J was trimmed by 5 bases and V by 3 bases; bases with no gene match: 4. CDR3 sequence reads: CASSYPGQENIQYF. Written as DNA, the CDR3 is TGCGCCAGCAGCTACCCGGGACAGGAAAACATTCAGTACTTC.

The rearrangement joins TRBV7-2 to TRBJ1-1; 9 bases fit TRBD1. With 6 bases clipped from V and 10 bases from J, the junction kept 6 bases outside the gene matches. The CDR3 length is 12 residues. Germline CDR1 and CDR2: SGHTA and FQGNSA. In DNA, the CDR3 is TGTGCCAGCAGACCGGACAGGGGACGAGCTTTCTTT. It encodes CASRPDRGRAFF.

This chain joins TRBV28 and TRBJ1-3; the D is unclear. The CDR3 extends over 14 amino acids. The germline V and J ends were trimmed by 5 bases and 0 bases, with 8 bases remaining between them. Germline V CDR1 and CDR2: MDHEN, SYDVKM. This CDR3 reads CASSAGISGNTIYF. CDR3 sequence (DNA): TGTGCCAGCAGTGCCGGGATCTCTGGAAACACCATATATTTT.

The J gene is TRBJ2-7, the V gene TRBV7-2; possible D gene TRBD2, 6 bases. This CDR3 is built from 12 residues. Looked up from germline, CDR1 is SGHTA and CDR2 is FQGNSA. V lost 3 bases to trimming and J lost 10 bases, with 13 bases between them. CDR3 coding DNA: TGTGCCAGCAGCTTCTGGGCGGGGATACAGTACTTC. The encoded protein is CASSFWAGIQYF.

The CDR3 coding sequence is TGTGCCAGCAGCTTCACCCCAAAAGATGGCTACACCTTC. It codes for CASSFTPKDGYTF. The gene calls are TRBV7-2 and TRBJ1-2; D remains ambiguous. The germline gives CDR1 SGHTA, CDR2 FQGNSA. The CDR3 runs to 13 residues. Trimming took off 3 bases at V and 6 bases at J, with 11 bases between the two ends.

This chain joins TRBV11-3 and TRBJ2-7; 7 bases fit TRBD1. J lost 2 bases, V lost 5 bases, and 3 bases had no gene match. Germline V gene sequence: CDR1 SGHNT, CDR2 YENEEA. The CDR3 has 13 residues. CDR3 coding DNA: TGTGCCAGCAGCCCCGGGACAGCCTACGAGCAGTACTTC. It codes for CASSPGTAYEQYF.